These T cell receptor beta chains were read from a single sample in a study of CD8 T cells in Susac syndrome. TCRdb re-analysed the immunoSEQ multiplex PCR reads in MiXCR, keeping a single row per CDR3 protein. The table lists more than 65,000 distinct CDR3 sequences, about 94% of them singletons. Sequencing used CD8+ T cells from PBMCs. Source of these receptors: a human donor with multiple sclerosis. The CDR3 runs from the conserved cysteine through the conserved F or W. A D gene is named only where the DNA matches it firmly. The size field is filled for only some rows; it gives once, few, many or a size class.

clone_size	v_call	j_call	d_call	cdr3_nt	cdr3_aa
.	TRBV6-1	TRBJ1-4	.	TGTGCCAGCAGTGAAGTCGGGGGAACTAATGAAAAACTGTTTTTT	CASSEVGGTNEKLFF
.	TRBV29-1	TRBJ2-1	.	TGCAGCGTTGTGTGGCAGTACAATGAGCAGTTCTTC	CSVVWQYNEQFF
.	TRBV29-1	TRBJ2-2	TRBD2	TGCAGCGTTGGAAAGGGAGGGGACACCGGGGAGCTGTTTTTT	CSVGKGGDTGELFF
.	TRBV28	TRBJ2-3	TRBD2	TGTGCCAGCAGACCCCCTAGCGGGGTAAGCACAGATACGCAGTATTTT	CASRPPSGVSTDTQYF
.	TRBV28	TRBJ2-7	.	TGTGCCAGCAGTACCTCGACGGAGACCTACGAGCAGTACTTC	CASSTSTETYEQYF
.	TRBV7-9	TRBJ2-7	.	TGTGCCAGCAGCTCCTTCTTCAACGAGCAGTACTTC	CASSSFFNEQYF
once	TRBV6-5	TRBJ2-1	.	TGTGCCAGCAGTTACGTCGTGGGGAATGAGCAGTTCTTC	CASSYVVGNEQFF
once	TRBV20-1	TRBJ1-2	TRBD1	TGCAGTGCATACCGGGACAGGGCTAACTATGGCTACACCTTC	CSAYRDRANYGYTF
.	TRBV4-3	TRBJ1-6	.	TGCGCCAGCAGCCAAGCAGGGAATTCACCCCTCCACTTT	CASSQAGNSPLHF
few	TRBV19	TRBJ2-7	.	TGTGCCAGTAGTATGCAGGGCTACGAGCAGTACTTC	CASSMQGYEQYF
.	TRBV27	TRBJ1-5	.	TGTGCCAGCAGTTTAGAGGCGCCCCATCAGCCCCAGCATTTT	CASSLEAPHQPQHF
.	TRBV5-1	TRBJ2-1	TRBD1	TGCGCCAGCAGCTTGGGACAGGGGTCCAATGAGCAGTTCTTC	CASSLGQGSNEQFF
.	TRBV7-9	TRBJ1-2	TRBD1	TGTGCCAGCAGCGGACTGGACAGGGGGAACTATGGCTACACCTTC	CASSGLDRGNYGYTF
.	TRBV13	TRBJ2-7	.	TGTGCCAGCAGCTTAGGCCATCTAGGGGGCGAGCAGTACTTC	CASSLGHLGGEQYF
.	TRBV5-6	TRBJ1-3	.	TGTGCCAGCAGCTTGTATCAAAACACCATATATTTT	CASSLYQNTIYF
.	TRBV9	TRBJ1-1	.	TGTGCCAGCAGCGTAGATGACCTCGAGCCAGCTTTCTTT	CASSVDDLEPAFF
.	TRBV7-8	TRBJ2-1	.	TGTGCCAGCAGCTTAGAGCGGTACAATGAGCAGTTCTTC	CASSLERYNEQFF
once	TRBV7-9	TRBJ1-5	.	TGTGCCAGCAGTGTCAGGGACAATCAGCCCCAGCATTTT	CASSVRDNQPQHF
.	TRBV12-3/TRBV12-4	TRBJ2-4	.	TGTGCCAGCAGTATTCGACTAGGTGGAGCCAAAAACATTCAGTACTTC	CASSIRLGGAKNIQYF
.	TRBV7-9	TRBJ1-2	TRBD1	TGTGCCAGCAGGTTGTTTGATCAGGGGGTCTATGGCTACACCTTC	CASRLFDQGVYGYTF
.	TRBV7-9	TRBJ1-1	.	TGTGCCAGCAGCTTAGCAATTGGGCACCCCGGCAATGAAGCTTTCTTT	CASSLAIGHPGNEAFF
.	TRBV27	TRBJ1-2	TRBD1	TGTGCCAGCAGTCCCGGGACAGCGATTAACTATGGCTACACCTTC	CASSPGTAINYGYTF
once	TRBV29-1	TRBJ1-1	.	TGCAGCGTTGAGGGATCGGGGAACACTGAAGCTTTCTTT	CSVEGSGNTEAFF
.	TRBV27	TRBJ1-1	.	TGTGCCAGCAGTTTCCAGGGGACTGAAGCTTTCTTT	CASSFQGTEAFF
once	TRBV3-1	TRBJ2-5	.	TGTGCCAGCAGCCAAGACGACTTACAGGTTCTCGGGGAGACCCAGTACTTC	CASSQDDLQVLGETQYF
.	TRBV28	TRBJ2-5	.	TGTGCCAGCAGTTATAGGTTGAGACTACCTTCCAGGGGGGGAGAGACCCAGTACTTC	CASSYRLRLPSRGGETQYF
few	TRBV13	TRBJ2-7	.	TGTGCCAGCAGCTTAAGTTCAGCCTACGAGCAGTACTTC	CASSLSSAYEQYF
once	TRBV29-1	TRBJ2-1	TRBD2	TGCAGCGTTGGAGAAACTAGCGGCTCCTACAATGAGCAGTTCTTC	CSVGETSGSYNEQFF
.	TRBV15	TRBJ1-5	.	TGTGCCACCAGCAACGGAGACAGCAATCAGCCCCAGCATTTT	CATSNGDSNQPQHF
.	TRBV28	TRBJ2-1	.	TGTGCCAGCAGTCAACGAGGGTCCTACAATGAGCAGTTCTTC	CASSQRGSYNEQFF
.	TRBV30	TRBJ2-7	.	TGTGCCTGGGCGGGGAAAACTTCCTACGAGCAGTACTTC	CAWAGKTSYEQYF
.	TRBV28	TRBJ2-7	TRBD1	TGTGCCAGCAGTCACCGGGACAGATACTACGAGCAGTACTTC	CASSHRDRYYEQYF
few	TRBV5-6	TRBJ1-5	TRBD1	TGTGCCAGCAGCTTCGGGACAGGGGGAAATCAGCCCCAGCATTTT	CASSFGTGGNQPQHF
.	TRBV9	TRBJ2-5	TRBD2	TGTGCCAGCAGCGCGCCGGGACTAGCGGGGGTGCAAGAGACCCAGTACTTC	CASSAPGLAGVQETQYF
once	TRBV27	TRBJ2-3	TRBD2	TGTGCCAGCAGTTTTTGGACTAGCGGAGACACAGATACGCAGTATTTT	CASSFWTSGDTDTQYF
.	TRBV15	TRBJ1-4	TRBD1	TGTGCCACCAGCAGAGATAGGGAGGGGGCGAATGAAAAACTGTTTTTT	CATSRDREGANEKLFF
.	TRBV19	TRBJ2-7	TRBD2	TGTGCCAGTAGCTTGGGACTAGTGGCCGAGCAGTACTTC	CASSLGLVAEQYF
.	TRBV20-1	TRBJ2-5	.	TGCAGTGCTAGATTTTCATCCGGGACCGCAGAGACCCAGTACTTC	CSARFSSGTAETQYF
once	TRBV2	TRBJ2-1	.	TGTGCCAGCAGTGGGCGAGGAGTCGAGCAGTTCTTC	CASSGRGVEQFF
.	TRBV24-1	TRBJ2-1	.	TGTGCCTCCCAGGGCACAAATGAGCAGTTCTTC	CASQGTNEQFF
.	TRBV27	TRBJ2-7	TRBD1	TGTGCCAGCAGTGGGGCAGGGGGCTCCTACGAGCAGTACTTC	CASSGAGGSYEQYF
.	TRBV7-2	TRBJ2-7	TRBD1	TGTGCCAGCAGCCCGTGGACAGGGGGGTACGAGCAGTACTTC	CASSPWTGGYEQYF
.	TRBV5-1	TRBJ2-7	.	TGCGCCAGCAGCTTCTTAGCGGAGCCGGGCTACGAGCAGTACTTC	CASSFLAEPGYEQYF
once	TRBV5-1	TRBJ1-2	TRBD1	TGCGCCAGCAGCGGGACAGGCAACTATGGCTACACCTTC	CASSGTGNYGYTF
once	TRBV28	TRBJ2-5	.	TGTGCCAGCACCTTAGGACTATACCAAGAGACCCAGTACTTC	CASTLGLYQETQYF
.	TRBV12-3/TRBV12-4	TRBJ2-5	.	TGTGCCAGCAGTTCCGACAGGTCGGAGACCCAGTACTTC	CASSSDRSETQYF
.	TRBV28	TRBJ2-3	.	TGTGCCAGCAGTTTAAGGGGAGGGGGAGAAACAGATACGCAGTATTTT	CASSLRGGGETDTQYF
once	TRBV7-2	TRBJ2-7	.	TGTGCCAGCAGCTCTCTTTTGGGGAGCGAGCAGTACTTC	CASSSLLGSEQYF
once	TRBV27	TRBJ1-1	TRBD1	TGTGCCAGCAGTTTGACAGGGTCCATGAACACTGAAGCTTTCTTT	CASSLTGSMNTEAFF
.	TRBV3-1	TRBJ2-4	.	TGTGCCAGCAGCCAAGATTTTTGGACAGAAAACATTCAGTACTTC	CASSQDFWTENIQYF
.	TRBV20-1	TRBJ2-7	.	TGCAGTGCTAGGGGATTAGCGGAAAGCTCCTACGAGCAGTACTTC	CSARGLAESSYEQYF
.	TRBV7-9	TRBJ1-2	.	TGTGCCAGCAGCTTATTCTTACATTTCTTTGGCTACACCTTC	CASSLFLHFFGYTF
.	TRBV7-9	TRBJ2-2	.	TGTGCCAGCCTACAAAAGGGGGGCTCGAACACCGGGGAGCTGTTTTTT	CASLQKGGSNTGELFF
.	TRBV7-9	TRBJ1-1	.	TGTGCCAGCAGCTCACCTGACAGGTTCCGAGGTGAAGCTTTCTTT	CASSSPDRFRGEAFF
.	TRBV15	TRBJ1-6	TRBD1	TGTGCCACCGCTGAGGCCCGGGACAGAAATTCACCCCTCCACTTT	CATAEARDRNSPLHF